This passage covers 16 T cell receptor beta chains from one sample sequenced in a study of blood T cell repertoires in COVID-19. This table comes from immunoSEQ multiplex PCR, and its TCRdb copy is limited to in-frame clones, with some not included. The sample has 150,000 to 200,000 clones, approximately 86% seen once. What was sequenced was peripheral blood. The receptors were gathered from an elderly woman in a cohort sampled during active or convalescent COVID-19.

The rearrangement joins TRBV11-2 to TRBJ1-1; TRBD1 agrees at 9 bases. Trimming removed 4 bases from V and 8 bases from J; junction bases left unmatched: 11. The CDR3 sequence is 15 residues long. Germline loops: CDR1 SGHAT, CDR2 FQNNGV. The CDR3 region is CASSSQAGQGGEAFF. The CDR3 coding sequence is TGTGCCAGCAGCTCCCAAGCGGGACAGGGCGGCGAAGCTTTCTTT.

The CDR3 is CASSPVLAGGTDTQYF. CDR3 nucleotides: TGCGCCAGCAGCCCCGTCCTAGCGGGAGGAACAGATACGCAGTATTTT. The gene calls are TRBV5-1 and TRBJ2-3; TRBD2 matches 11 bases. The J segment lost 3 bases and the V segment lost 4 bases, leaving 7 bases of the junction unmatched. Germline CDR1 is SGHRS and CDR2 is YFSETQ. This CDR3 is built from 16 residues.

The genes are TRBV13 and TRBJ2-1, with a possible D match to TRBD1 (6 bases). CDR3 length equals 16 residues. The germline CDR1 and CDR2 sequences are PRHDT and FYEKMQ (reference sequence). Trimming removed 3 bases at V and 0 bases at J, with 12 bases between. The CDR3 nucleotides read TGTGCCAGCAGCTTTCTCCGCAGGGGCTCCTACAATGAGCAGTTCTTC. Encoded protein: CASSFLRRGSYNEQFF.

This clone was picked up a small number of times. The chain combines TRBV5-1 with TRBJ1-1, with D possibly matching TRBD1 (5 bases). CDR1 is SGHRS, CDR2 YFSETQ, per germline. This CDR3 is built from 14 residues. V gave up 2 bases and J gave up 3 bases, with 11 bases separating them. The CDR3 sequence: CASSFLGADTEAFF. CDR3 in DNA: TGCGCCAGCAGCTTCCTAGGGGCGGACACTGAAGCTTTCTTT.

The rearrangement links TRBV19 to TRBJ1-2; 10 bases are a match to TRBD1. CDR3 size: 16 residues. Germline-derived CDR1 and CDR2 are LNHDA and SQIVND (reference sequence). Trimming took 5 bases from V and 2 from J; bases not matched to a gene: 8. CDR3 nucleotide sequence: TGTGCCAGTAGTCGCGGGACAGGGGCCACGAACTATGGCTACACCTTC. Protein: CASSRGTGATNYGYTF. Complete variable domain (other parts from reference TRBV19 and TRBJ1-2): DGGITQSPKYLFRKEGQNVTLSCEQNLNHDAMYWYRQDPGQGLRLIYYSQIVNDFQKGDIAEGYSVSREKKESFPLTVTSAQKNPTAFYLCASSRGTGATNYGYTFGSGTRLTVV.

The CDR3 region is CASSLLGQRPSPLHF. CDR3 sequence (DNA): TGTGCCAGCAGCTTACTGGGACAGAGACCTTCACCCCTCCACTTT. The genes are TRBV7-9 and TRBJ1-6, with 7 nucleotides matching TRBD1. The CDR3 contains 15 residues. With V trimmed by 2 bases and J by 9 bases, 7 bases remained unmatched. CDR1 is SEHNR, CDR2 FQNEAQ, per germline (reference sequence).

This chain uses TRBV19 with TRBJ1-2; D unclear. The CDR3 has 12 amino acids. Germline assignment: CDR1 LNHDA and CDR2 SQIVND (reference sequence). Trimming pared 7 bases from V and 8 bases from J, leaving 14 bases between. The CDR3 region has the DNA TGTGCCAGTAACCGGGGAGGTGTGGGCTACACCTTC. Its protein is CASNRGGVGYTF.

This rearrangement joins TRBV7-2 to TRBJ2-1; 7 nucleotides align to TRBD2. The germline gives CDR1 SGHTA, CDR2 FQGNSA. V gave up 1 base and J gave up 8 bases; unmatched junction bases: 14. The CDR3 covers 17 residues. The CDR3 DNA is TGTGCCAGCAGCTTAGGTACAGCGGGGTCGGTTAGCGATGAGCAGTTCTTC. As protein: CASSLGTAGSVSDEQFF.

This clone was found once. This rearrangement joins TRBV27 to TRBJ1-1; 7 bases fit TRBD1. The trim removed 3 bases at V and 9 bases at J, leaving 4 bases unmatched. The V gene's germline CDR1 is MNHEY and CDR2 SMNVEV (reference sequence). The CDR3 extends over 12 amino acids. CDR3 DNA sequence: TGTGCCAGCAGTTTTAGCAGGGGGAAAGCTTTCTTT. Its translation is CASSFSRGKAFF.

J is TRBJ1-4 and V is TRBV11-3, with TRBD1 matching over 7 bases. The V gene's germline CDR1 is SGHNT and CDR2 YENEEA. Losses at the gene ends were 5 bases for V and 4 bases for J; bases not matched to a gene: 4. The CDR3 spans 14 residues. The CDR3 loop is CASSPGGHNEKLFF. The CDR3 nucleotides are TGTGCCAGCAGCCCAGGGGGTCATAATGAAAAACTGTTTTTT.

The chain is built from TRBV4-2 and TRBJ2-5; D unclear. Trimming took off 0 bases at V and 7 bases at J, with 15 bases between the two ends. The CDR3 length is 15 residues. Germline V lookup: CDR1 LGHNA, CDR2 YNFKEQ. DNA of the CDR3: TGTGCCAGCAGCCAAGAAGCGAGTGTGCAGTGGACCCAGTACTTC. Its protein is CASSQEASVQWTQYF.

CDR3 nucleotide sequence: TGTGCCAGCAGCTTCGGACAGGGCACCGGGGAGCTGTTTTTT. Its protein is CASSFGQGTGELFF. The chain combines TRBV11-3 with TRBJ2-2; the match to TRBD1 covers 8 bases. Germline lookup yields CDR1 SGHNT and CDR2 YENEEA. This CDR3 comprises 14 residues. J gave up 4 bases and V 3 bases, and 1 base lay outside the gene matches.

This clone occurred many times. The chain uses TRBV5-1 and TRBJ1-6, with 7 bases matching TRBD1. Germline assignment: CDR1 SGHRS and CDR2 YFSETQ. V trimming: 5 bases; J trimming: 4 bases; junction bases outside the gene matches: 9. The CDR3 extends over 16 amino acids. CDR3 sequence reads: CASRVGQQLYNSPLHF. The CDR3, as DNA: TGCGCCAGCAGAGTGGGACAGCAACTTTATAATTCACCCCTCCACTTT.

The chain recombines TRBV5-1 with TRBJ2-5, with TRBD2 identical over 13 bases. This CDR3 region has 16 residues. V lost 4 bases and J lost 3; bases outside the gene matches: 6. From germline, CDR1 is SGHRS and CDR2 YFSETQ. In nucleotides, the CDR3 is TGCGCCAGCAGCGGGGGGGGACTAGCGGGAAAAGAGACCCAGTACTTC. The encoded protein is CASSGGGLAGKETQYF.

This chain uses TRBV19 with TRBJ2-5, with 11 positions matching TRBD2. In germline, CDR1 is LNHDA, CDR2 SQIVND (reference sequence). With 5 bases clipped from V and 4 bases from J, the junction kept 9 bases outside the gene matches. There are 16 residues in the CDR3. DNA for the CDR3: TGTGCCAGTAGTGTTGTAGCGGGGGGGCTTGGAGAGACCCAGTACTTC. Translation: CASSVVAGGLGETQYF.

The rearrangement links TRBV5-1 to TRBJ1-2; TRBD1 aligns across 8 bases. CDR1 is SGHRS, CDR2 YFSETQ, per germline. The CDR3 extends over 14 amino acids. J was trimmed by 4 bases and V by 2 bases; bases with no gene match: 4. The CDR3 region is CASSLTGGSYGYTF. The DNA of the CDR3 is TGCGCCAGCAGCTTAACAGGGGGTAGCTATGGCTACACCTTC.